This TCR beta chain was sequenced for a study of T cell changes during pregnancy in multiple sclerosis. The sample holds one count of this clone. Germline assignment: CDR1 SGDLS and CDR2 YYNGEE. V lost 2 bases and J 0 bases, leaving 18 bases between the germline ends. The CDR3 has 18 amino acids. Produced via immunoSEQ multiplex PCR; TCRdb's table is partial and in-frame only. The table records approximately 94,000 clones, approximately 92% of them present only once. This TCR was recovered from a female donor with multiple sclerosis, enrolled in a pregnancy study. This chain joins TRBV9 and TRBJ2-1, with a tentative D call TRBD2 (5 bases). The sequenced sample was peripheral blood, obtained after pregnancy. The CDR3 DNA reads as TGTGCCAGCAGCGTGTCCGACACTTGGGAGAGCTCCTACAATGAGCAGTTCTTC. It is translated as CASSVSDTWESSYNEQFF.